These 4 T cell receptor beta chains were sequenced from one sample in a study of blood T cell repertoires in COVID-19. Here immunoSEQ multiplex PCR was the method, and the copy in TCRdb shows in-frame clones only, minus some. The sample lists 15,000 to 20,000 clones, 70% to 90% seen once, with about a third in the top ten. Source material: peripheral blood. Receptors were obtained from a human donor with active COVID-19. The donor label of this sample is uncertain.

This rearrangement joins TRBV6-5 to TRBJ1-2, with D possibly matching TRBD1 (6 bases). This CDR3 has 14 amino acids. Trimming removed 5 bases from V and 8 bases from J, with 18 bases in between. CDR1 and CDR2 from the germline V gene are MNHEY and SVGAGI. In nucleotides, the CDR3 is TGTGCCAGCAGTCCCGAGGGGGTTTCGGAAGGCTACACCTTC. Translating gives CASSPEGVSEGYTF.

The chain uses TRBV7-9 and TRBJ1-1; the D is unclear. The CDR3 sequence is 12 residues long. Germline V gene sequence: CDR1 SEHNR, CDR2 FQNEAQ (reference sequence). V lost 5 bases and J 1 base, leaving 5 bases between the germline ends. The CDR3 loop reads CASSPSNTEAFF. As DNA, the CDR3 is TGTGCCAGCAGCCCATCGAACACTGAAGCTTTCTTT.

This chain uses TRBV28 with TRBJ2-2; TRBD1 agrees at 8 bases. In germline, CDR1 is MDHEN, CDR2 SYDVKM. The CDR3 extends over 15 amino acids. J gave up 4 bases and V 1 base, and 2 bases lay outside the gene matches. CDR3 nucleotide sequence: TGTGCCAGCAGTTTATCACAGGGGGTCACCGGGGAGCTGTTTTTT. Protein product: CASSLSQGVTGELFF. The whole variable domain, remainder taken from reference TRBV28 and TRBJ2-2, is DVKVTQSSRYLVKRTGEKVFLECVQDMDHENMFWYRQDPGLGLRLIYFSYDVKMKEKGDIPEGYSVSREKKERFSLILESASTNQTSMYLCASSLSQGVTGELFFGEGSRLTVL.

V and J are TRBV27 and TRBJ2-7, with TRBD2 identical over 8 bases. Germline V lookup: CDR1 MNHEY, CDR2 SMNVEV (reference sequence). The ends lost 6 bases at V and 2 bases at J; junction bases unmatched: 9. This CDR3 spans 15 amino acids. In nucleotides, the CDR3 is TGTGCCAGCAGACTGGGCGGGGGGATCGCCTACGAGCAGTACTTC. It yields the protein CASRLGGGIAYEQYF.